The 24 T cell receptor beta chains below all came from one sample that was sequenced in a study of blood T cell repertoires in COVID-19 (dated by TCRdb to the early 2020s). Library method: the immunoSEQ multiplex PCR assay. TCRdb carries this immuneACCESS record with in-frame sequences only. Its versions omit some clonotypes, under half of them owing to an unresolved V gene in the studies checked, with the rest unexplained. The sample yields over 200,000 clones; more than 85% were counted once. The ten largest make up 1.5% to 2% of the sample. The sample consisted of peripheral blood. The receptors derive from a man in his forties or fifties with active or convalescent COVID-19.

The V gene is TRBV25-1, the J gene TRBJ1-1, with 10 bases aligning to TRBD1. V shed 6 bases, J shed 4 bases, and the junction held 11 bases outside the gene matches. This CDR3 is built from 16 residues. Germline V gene data show CDR1 as MGHDK and CDR2 as SYGVNS. CDR3 residues: CASSWGDRGRVTEAFF. The CDR3 coding sequence is TGTGCCAGCAGCTGGGGTGACAGGGGGCGAGTCACTGAAGCTTTCTTT.

The chain carries TRBV2 and TRBJ2-1; 9 bases line up with TRBD2. The CDR3 sequence is 16 residues long. Germline CDR1 reads SNHLY; CDR2 reads FYNNEI. The J segment lost 4 bases and the V segment lost 6 bases, leaving 10 bases of the junction unmatched. The CDR3 spells CASRPEGGGAYNEQFF. The CDR3, as DNA: TGTGCCAGCAGGCCAGAGGGCGGGGGGGCTTACAATGAGCAGTTCTTC.

There are a few counts of this clone. The CDR3 loop is CALRQGELNTEAFF. In DNA, the CDR3 is TGTGCCCTCCGACAGGGGGAGTTGAACACTGAAGCTTTCTTT. This chain links TRBV30 with TRBJ1-1; TRBD1 matches at 9 bases. From germline, CDR1 is GTSNPN and CDR2 SVGIG (reference sequence). The CDR3 length is 14 residues. V dropped 8 bases and J dropped 0; count of bases not matched to a gene: 7.

The rearrangement joins TRBV24-1 to TRBJ2-2; 8 positions agree with TRBD1. Germline trimming cut 4 bases from V and 5 bases from J; bases unmatched to any gene: 8. Germline V gene data show CDR1 as KGHDR and CDR2 as SFDVKD. The CDR3 extends over 16 amino acids. CDR3 nucleotides: TGTGCCACCAGTGACCAAGGGACAGGAGTGACCGGGGAGCTGTTTTTT. Residues: CATSDQGTGVTGELFF.

The gene calls are TRBV5-4 and TRBJ1-1, with 7 bases matching TRBD1. The CDR3 runs to 13 residues. V trimming: 4 bases; J trimming: 4 bases; junction bases outside the gene matches: 4. The germline V gene has CDR1 SGHNT and CDR2 YYREEE (reference sequence). The CDR3 DNA is TGTGCCAGCAGCACTTCAGGGGGCACTGAAGCTTTCTTT. Protein sequence: CASSTSGGTEAFF.

The V gene is TRBV11-2, the J gene TRBJ2-1; TRBD1 matches at 10 bases. The CDR3 consists of 16 residues. With V trimmed by 1 base and J by 7 bases, 7 bases remained unmatched. Looked up from germline, CDR1 is SGHAT and CDR2 is FQNNGV. This CDR3 is CASSLGWDRGKNEQFF. The DNA of the CDR3 is TGTGCCAGCAGCTTAGGATGGGACAGGGGAAAGAATGAGCAGTTCTTC.

This clone was detected once. J is TRBJ1-1 and V is TRBV20-1; no clear D. CDR1 and CDR2 (germline): DFQATT, SNEGSKA (reference sequence). The CDR3 length is 11 residues. Trimming took 7 bases from V and 0 from J, leaving 6 bases between them. CDR3 nucleotide sequence: TGCAGTGGAGTATTGAACACTGAAGCTTTCTTT. Protein product: CSGVLNTEAFF.

This clone showed up just a few times. This rearrangement joins TRBV5-1 to TRBJ2-1; TRBD2 agrees at 12 bases. The germline V gene encodes CDR1 SGHRS and CDR2 YFSETQ. The trim removed 0 bases at V and 4 bases at J, leaving 2 bases unmatched. This CDR3 comprises 16 residues. The chain's CDR3 is CASSLGLAGVYNEQFF. The CDR3 DNA sequence: TGCGCCAGCAGCTTGGGACTAGCGGGAGTTTACAATGAGCAGTTCTTC.

The chain is built from TRBV5-1 and TRBJ2-5; 10 bases agree with TRBD2. Germline CDR1 reads SGHRS; CDR2 reads YFSETQ. Trimming at V came to 3 bases and at J to 5 bases, leaving 10 bases not matched to a gene. The CDR3 covers 16 residues. Here the CDR3 reads CASSSLPLAGDETQYF. The CDR3 bases are TGCGCCAGCAGCTCCCTTCCCCTAGCGGGAGATGAGACCCAGTACTTC.

This rearrangement joins TRBV10-1 to TRBJ2-7; TRBD1 aligns across 8 bases. Germline V gene data show CDR1 as WNHNN and CDR2 as SYGVQD (reference sequence). The CDR3 spans 17 residues. After removal of 3 bases from V and 5 bases from J, the junction contained 15 bases not matched to a gene. In nucleotides, the CDR3 is TGCGCCAGCAGTGAAGCTTTTTTAGGACAGGGAGGTAACGAGCAGTACTTC. Protein sequence: CASSEAFLGQGGNEQYF.

The J gene is TRBJ1-2, the V gene TRBV10-3, with TRBD1 matching 7 bases. CDR1 and CDR2 (germline): ENHRY, SYGVKD. The CDR3 consists of 14 residues. The J segment lost 13 bases and the V segment lost 2 bases, leaving 13 bases of the junction unmatched. The CDR3 DNA is TGTGCCATCAGTGAGCCCGGACAGGTCGAGGTTCTCACCTTC. It codes for CAISEPGQVEVLTF.

V usage is TRBV28 and J usage is TRBJ1-3; D ambiguous. This CDR3 has 16 amino acids. The V end lost 3 bases, the J end lost 6 bases, and 18 bases lay between the germline ends. In germline, CDR1 is MDHEN, CDR2 SYDVKM. The CDR3 DNA is TGTGCCAGCAGTTTTGGAGGGTCGGGTTTCGTAAACACCATATATTTT. Residues: CASSFGGSGFVNTIYF.

The chain recombines TRBV7-8 with TRBJ1-1, with 8 bases matching TRBD1. CDR3 length: 14 residues. Germline-derived CDR1 and CDR2 are SGHVS and FQNEAQ. Germline trimming cut 5 bases from V and 3 bases from J; bases unmatched to any gene: 5. The CDR3 DNA is TGTGCCAGCAGCACCCGACAGGGGCACACTGAAGCTTTCTTT. Translated: CASSTRQGHTEAFF.

The chain combines TRBV5-1 with TRBJ2-2; 13 bases fit TRBD2. Losses at the gene ends were 1 base for V and 8 bases for J; bases not matched to a gene: 8. CDR3 length: 17 amino acids. Germline values: CDR1 SGHRS, CDR2 YFSETQ. CDR3 residues: CASSLPGLAGVTGELFF. CDR3 sequence (DNA): TGCGCCAGCAGCTTGCCCGGACTAGCGGGAGTTACGGGGGAGCTGTTTTTT.

The gene calls are TRBV12-5 and TRBJ2-1; TRBD2 matches at 8 bases. Germline trimming cut 2 bases from V and 5 bases from J; bases unmatched to any gene: 2. CDR1 is LGHNT and CDR2 is FRNRAP in the germline V gene. The CDR3 consists of 14 residues. The DNA for the CDR3 is TGTGCTAGTGGTTTGCTCGGGGGGGACAATGAGCAGTTCTTC. Its translation: CASGLLGGDNEQFF.

On this clone itself: The sample carries other DNA sequences with the same CDR3. The genes are TRBV9 and TRBJ2-5, with D possibly being TRBD2 (6 bases). The CDR3 is 14 residues long. The V and J ends lost 7 bases and 2 bases respectively, with 15 bases between them. Germline CDR1 is SGDLS and CDR2 is YYNGEE. For the CDR3, the DNA is TGTGCCAGCTCTTCCGGACTAACACAAGAGACCCAGTACTTC. Translated, it gives CASSSGLTQETQYF.

J is TRBJ2-5 and V is TRBV5-4; 10 bases align to TRBD1. Germline V gene data show CDR1 as SGHNT and CDR2 as YYREEE (reference sequence). V lost 4 bases to trimming and J lost 5 bases; unmatched junction nucleotides: 8. This CDR3 contains 15 residues. The CDR3 coding sequence is TGTGCCAGCAGCCCGCGACAGGGGGCGAGGGAGACCCAGTACTTC. Protein: CASSPRQGARETQYF. Together with reference TRBV5-4 and TRBJ2-5, the CDR3 gives the full variable domain: ETGVTQSPTHLIKTRGQQVTLRCSSQSGHNTVSWYQQALGQGPQFIFQYYREEENGRGNFPPRFSGLQFPNYSSELNVNALELDDSALYLCASSPRQGARETQYFGPGTRLLVL.

The V and J genes are TRBV6-5 and TRBJ1-2; 9 bases agree with TRBD1. V was pared by 0 bases and J by 1 base, with 3 bases of the junction left unmatched. The CDR3 sequence is 16 residues long. Germline CDR1 reads MNHEY; CDR2 reads SVGAGI. This CDR3 reads CASSYSRDRDNYGYTF. CDR3 bases: TGTGCCAGCAGTTACTCCCGGGACAGGGATAACTATGGCTACACCTTC.

This rearrangement joins TRBV11-2 to TRBJ1-1, with D hard to call. Germline V lookup: CDR1 SGHAT, CDR2 FQNNGV. CDR3 size: 14 residues. V shed 3 bases and J shed 1 base, with 9 bases lying between them. The CDR3 DNA reads as TGTGCCAGCAGCTTCTGGGAGGAGAACACTGAAGCTTTCTTT. It specifies CASSFWEENTEAFF. Full variable domain (rest looked up from reference TRBV11-2 and TRBJ1-1): EAGVAQSPRYKIIEKRQSVAFWCNPISGHATLYWYQQILGQGPKLLIQFQNNGVVDDSQLPKDRFSAERLKGVDSTLKIQPAKLEDSAVYLCASSFWEENTEAFFGQGTRLTVV.

The rearrangement joins TRBV11-2 to TRBJ1-1; 7 bases agree with TRBD1. Germline values: CDR1 SGHAT, CDR2 FQNNGV. V lost 5 bases and J lost 1; bases outside the gene matches: 10. The CDR3 runs 16 residues. CDR3 residues: CASSRAPDRPNTEAFF. The CDR3 bases are TGTGCCAGCAGCCGAGCCCCGGACAGGCCGAACACTGAAGCTTTCTTT.

This chain connects TRBV27 to TRBJ2-2; maybe TRBD1 (6 bases). CDR3 length: 15 residues. Trimming stripped 7 bases from V and 3 bases from J, with 15 bases between. Germline CDR1 is MNHEY and CDR2 is SMNVEV (reference sequence). CDR3 bases: TGTGCCAGCACCACCTATAAGGGGGACACCGGGGAGCTGTTTTTT. The encoded protein is CASTTYKGDTGELFF.

The chain links TRBV7-2 to TRBJ2-1; 8 nucleotides match TRBD2. Germline-derived CDR1 and CDR2 are SGHTA and FQGNSA. CDR3 length: 15 amino acids. Trimming cost V 5 bases and J 5 bases; bases outside gene matches: 8. The CDR3 nucleotides are TGTGCCAGCAGCCCTCGGGGGGGCCTCGACAATGAGCAGTTCTTC. Amino acids: CASSPRGGLDNEQFF.

The chain is built from TRBV19 and TRBJ2-4; 7 positions match TRBD1. Germline V gene data show CDR1 as LNHDA and CDR2 as SQIVND (reference sequence). V shed 6 bases and J 8 bases; nucleotides not matched to a gene: 7. The CDR3 consists of 13 residues. Here the CDR3 reads CASRNRGRDIQYF. DNA of the CDR3: TGTGCCAGTAGAAACAGGGGAAGGGACATTCAGTACTTC.

V is TRBV18 and J is TRBJ2-1, with 10 nucleotides matching TRBD1. This CDR3 is built from 14 residues. The V and J ends lost 3 bases and 9 bases, in that order; junction bases with no gene match: 5. CDR1 is KGHSH and CDR2 is LQKENI in the germline V gene. CDR3 nucleotides: TGTGCCAGCTCACCCTGGACAGGGGGGATTGAGCAGTTCTTC. The encoded protein is CASSPWTGGIEQFF.